The T cell receptor (beta chain) described here comes from a study of CD8 T cells in ankylosing spondylitis. Study findings and constraints: Reportedly, matched ankylosing spondylitis synovial fluid was significantly enriched for disease-linked clones. Reactive arthritis synovial fluid and blood previously showed some of these motif variants.

As for this clonotype: What it recognizes is unknown.

Preparation of TCR beta libraries was done by quantitative 5'-RACE with molecular barcodes. TCRdb reanalysed the 5' RACE reads using MiXCR and keeps one entry per CDR3 protein. This sample has about 150,000 distinct CDR3 sequences, with roughly 30% found just once. The sample was synovial fluid, either unsorted or a sorted T cell fraction (not recorded which). The TCR comes from a male donor with ankylosing spondylitis.

This CDR3 is CASSHWTSGLQETQYF. As DNA, the CDR3 is TGTGCCAGCAGCCACTGGACTAGCGGGCTCCAAGAGACCCAGTACTTC. The chain uses TRBV3-1 and TRBJ2-5; 11 positions match TRBD2. The germline CDR1 and CDR2 sequences are LGHDT and YNNKEL (reference sequence). The CDR3 has 16 amino acids. V trimming: 3 bases; J trimming: 1 base; junction bases outside the gene matches: 4.